This entry features one T cell receptor beta chain sequence. The same CDR3 can be traced to other DNA sequences in this sample. This sample stems from a study of blood T cell repertoires in COVID-19. The overall study: In each case, the material was cDNA or gDNA derived from T cells, B-cell-depleted T cells, or PBMCs.

TCRdb's copy holds only in-frame clones and misses some; the assay was immunoSEQ multiplex PCR. This repertoire shows 180,000 or so clones, approximately 82% found once; its top ten account for about 6.9%. Material for sequencing was peripheral blood. This TCR was recovered from a human donor with acute or convalescent COVID-19. The donor label of this sample is uncertain.

The CDR3 sequence is CASSLAGTGAYEQYF. The CDR3 nucleotides are TGCGCCAGCAGCTTGGCCGGGACAGGCGCCTACGAGCAGTACTTC. The chain recombines TRBV5-1 with TRBJ2-7; TRBD1 aligns across 8 bases. Germline CDR1 and CDR2: SGHRS and YFSETQ. The CDR3 loop spans 15 amino acids. Unmatched junction bases numbered 4, after V lost 0 bases and J lost 2 bases.